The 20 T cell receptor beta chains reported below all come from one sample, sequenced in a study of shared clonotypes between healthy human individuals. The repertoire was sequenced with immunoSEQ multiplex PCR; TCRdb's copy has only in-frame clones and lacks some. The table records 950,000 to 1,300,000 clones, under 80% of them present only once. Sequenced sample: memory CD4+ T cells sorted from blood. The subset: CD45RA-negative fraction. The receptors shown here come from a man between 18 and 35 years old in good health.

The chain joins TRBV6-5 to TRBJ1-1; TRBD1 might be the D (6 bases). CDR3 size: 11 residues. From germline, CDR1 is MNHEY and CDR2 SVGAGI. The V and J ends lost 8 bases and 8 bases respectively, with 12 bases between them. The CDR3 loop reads CASAQGSEAFF. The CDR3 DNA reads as TGTGCCAGCGCACAGGGTTCGGAAGCTTTCTTT.

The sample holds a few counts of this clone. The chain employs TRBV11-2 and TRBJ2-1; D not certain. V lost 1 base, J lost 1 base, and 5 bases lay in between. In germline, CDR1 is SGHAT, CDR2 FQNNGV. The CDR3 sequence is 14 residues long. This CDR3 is CASSLAVSYNEQFF. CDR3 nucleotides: TGTGCCAGCAGCTTAGCCGTTTCCTACAATGAGCAGTTCTTC.

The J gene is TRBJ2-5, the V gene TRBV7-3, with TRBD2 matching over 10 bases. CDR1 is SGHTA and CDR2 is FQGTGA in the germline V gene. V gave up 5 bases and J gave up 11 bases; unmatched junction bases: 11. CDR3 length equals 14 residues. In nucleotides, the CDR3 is TGTGCCAGCAGCCCAGGGGCTAGCGGGGGTCCTCAGTACTTC. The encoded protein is CASSPGASGGPQYF. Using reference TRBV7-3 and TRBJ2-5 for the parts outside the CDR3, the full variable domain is GAGVSQTPSNKVTEKGKYVELRCDPISGHTALYWYRQSLGQGPEFLIYFQGTGAADDSGLPNDRFFAVRPEGSVSTLKIQRTERGDSAVYLCASSPGASGGPQYFGPGTRLLVL.

The CDR3 DNA reads as TGTGCCAGCAGCTTGTGGGACACGGTCTCTGGGGCCAACGTCCTGACTTTC. This translates into CASSLWDTVSGANVLTF. V is TRBV5-5 and J is TRBJ2-6, with D perhaps matching TRBD1 (6 bases). The V end lost 1 base, the J end lost 0 bases, and 11 bases lay between the germline ends. CDR1 is SGHKS, CDR2 YYEKEE, per germline (reference sequence). The length of the CDR3 is 17 residues.

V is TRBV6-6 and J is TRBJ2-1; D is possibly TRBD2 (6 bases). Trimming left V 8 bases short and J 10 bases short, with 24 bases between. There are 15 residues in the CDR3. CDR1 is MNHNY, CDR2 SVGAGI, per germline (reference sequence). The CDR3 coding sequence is TGTGCCAGCCTCTCTGGGGGACTGGATCAAGTGGAGCAGTTCTTC. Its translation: CASLSGGLDQVEQFF.

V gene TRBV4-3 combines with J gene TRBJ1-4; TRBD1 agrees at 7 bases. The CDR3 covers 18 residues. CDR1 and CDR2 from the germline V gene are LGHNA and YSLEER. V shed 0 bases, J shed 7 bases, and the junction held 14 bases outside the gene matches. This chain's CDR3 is CASSQDRGTEGRREKLFF. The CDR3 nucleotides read TGCGCCAGCAGCCAAGATAGAGGGACAGAGGGTAGGCGTGAAAAACTGTTTTTT.

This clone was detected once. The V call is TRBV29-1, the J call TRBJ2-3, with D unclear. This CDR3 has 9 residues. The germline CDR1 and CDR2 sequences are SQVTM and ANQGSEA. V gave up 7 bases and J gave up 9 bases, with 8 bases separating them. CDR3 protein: CSATPTQYF. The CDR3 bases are TGCAGCGCCACACCCACGCAGTATTTT.

CDR3 sequence: CAITDSQYGYTF. CDR3 DNA sequence: TGTGCCATCACCGACAGTCAATATGGCTACACCTTC. V is TRBV10-3 and J is TRBJ1-2; D might be TRBD1 (5 bases). There are 12 residues in the CDR3. Looked up from germline, CDR1 is ENHRY and CDR2 is SYGVKD. The V gene lost 7 bases and the J gene lost 5 bases, with 11 bases spanning the gap.

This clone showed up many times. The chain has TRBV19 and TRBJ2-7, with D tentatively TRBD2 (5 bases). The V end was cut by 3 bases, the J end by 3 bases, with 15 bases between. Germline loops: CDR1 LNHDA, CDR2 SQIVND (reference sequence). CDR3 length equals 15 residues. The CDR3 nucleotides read TGTGCCAGTAGTATCGGACTGCAGGCAATCTACGAGCAGTACTTC. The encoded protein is CASSIGLQAIYEQYF.

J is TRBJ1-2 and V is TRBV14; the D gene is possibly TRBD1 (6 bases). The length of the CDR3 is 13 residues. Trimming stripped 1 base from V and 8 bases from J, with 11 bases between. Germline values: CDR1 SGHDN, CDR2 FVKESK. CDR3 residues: CASSQVTGRGYTF. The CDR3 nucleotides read TGTGCCAGCAGCCAAGTAACAGGGAGGGGCTACACCTTC.

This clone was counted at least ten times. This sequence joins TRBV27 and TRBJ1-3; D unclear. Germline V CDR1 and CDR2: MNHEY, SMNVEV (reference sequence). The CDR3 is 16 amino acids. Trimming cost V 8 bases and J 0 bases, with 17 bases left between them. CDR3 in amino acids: CASRKPKYSSGNTIYF. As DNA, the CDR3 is TGTGCCAGCCGAAAACCAAAATATTCCTCTGGAAACACCATATATTTT.

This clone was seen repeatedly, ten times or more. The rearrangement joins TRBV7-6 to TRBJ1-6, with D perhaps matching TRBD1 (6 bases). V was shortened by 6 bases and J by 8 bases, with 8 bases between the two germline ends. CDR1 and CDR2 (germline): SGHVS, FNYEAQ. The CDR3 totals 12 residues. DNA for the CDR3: TGTGCCAGCAGTCACAGGGATTCACCCCTCCACTTT. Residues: CASSHRDSPLHF.

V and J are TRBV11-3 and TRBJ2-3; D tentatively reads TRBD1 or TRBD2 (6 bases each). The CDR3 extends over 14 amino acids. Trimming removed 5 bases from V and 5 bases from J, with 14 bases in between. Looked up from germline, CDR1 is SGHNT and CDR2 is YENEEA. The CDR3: CASSQRGAQDTQYF. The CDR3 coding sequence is TGTGCCAGCAGCCAAAGGGGGGCCCAAGATACGCAGTATTTT. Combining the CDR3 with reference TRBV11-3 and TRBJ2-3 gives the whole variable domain EAGVVQSPRYKIIEKKQPVAFWCNPISGHNTLYWYLQNLGQGPELLIRYENEEAVDDSQLPKDRFSAERLKGVDSTLKIQPAELGDSAVYLCASSQRGAQDTQYFGPGTRLTVL.

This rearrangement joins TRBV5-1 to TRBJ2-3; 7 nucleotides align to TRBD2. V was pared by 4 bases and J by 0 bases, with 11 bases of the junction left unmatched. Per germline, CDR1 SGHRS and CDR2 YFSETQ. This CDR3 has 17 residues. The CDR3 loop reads CASSPDGTNPSTDTQYF. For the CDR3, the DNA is TGCGCCAGCAGCCCGGATGGGACTAACCCTAGCACAGATACGCAGTATTTT. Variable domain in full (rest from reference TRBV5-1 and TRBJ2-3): KAGVTQTPRYLIKTRGQQVTLSCSPISGHRSVSWYQQTPGQGLQFLFEYFSETQRNKGNFPGRFSGRQFSNSRSEMNVSTLELGDSALYLCASSPDGTNPSTDTQYFGPGTRLTVL.

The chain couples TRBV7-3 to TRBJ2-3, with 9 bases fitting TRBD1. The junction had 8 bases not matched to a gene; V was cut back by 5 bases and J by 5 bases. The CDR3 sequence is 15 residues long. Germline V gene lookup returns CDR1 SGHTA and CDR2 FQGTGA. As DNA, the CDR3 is TGTGCCAGCAGCCTGGCGGGGACAGGGCGAGATACGCAGTATTTT. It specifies CASSLAGTGRDTQYF.

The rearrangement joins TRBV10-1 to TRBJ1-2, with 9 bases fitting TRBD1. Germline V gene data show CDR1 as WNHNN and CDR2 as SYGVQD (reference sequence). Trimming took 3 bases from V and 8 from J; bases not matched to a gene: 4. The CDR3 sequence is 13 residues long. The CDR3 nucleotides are TGCGCCAGCAGTGAAACAGGGGGCTGGGGCTACACCTTC. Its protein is CASSETGGWGYTF.

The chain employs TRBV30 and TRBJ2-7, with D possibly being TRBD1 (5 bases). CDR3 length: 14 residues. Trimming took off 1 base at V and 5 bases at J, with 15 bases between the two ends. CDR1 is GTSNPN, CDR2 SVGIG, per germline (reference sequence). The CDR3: CAWSGSPRENEQYF. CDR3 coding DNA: TGTGCCTGGAGTGGGAGCCCCAGGGAAAACGAGCAGTACTTC. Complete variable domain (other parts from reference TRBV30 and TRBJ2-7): SQTIHQWPATLVQPVGSPLSLECTVEGTSNPNLYWYRQAAGRGLQLLFYSVGIGQISSEVPQNLSASRPQDRQFILSSKKLLLSDSGFYLCAWSGSPRENEQYFGPGTRLTVT.

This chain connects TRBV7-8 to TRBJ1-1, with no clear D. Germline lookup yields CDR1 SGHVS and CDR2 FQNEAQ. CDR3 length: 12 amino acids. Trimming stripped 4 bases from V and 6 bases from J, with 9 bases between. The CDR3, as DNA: TGTGCCAGCAGCTCCGTGGTTGCTGAAGCTTTCTTT. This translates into CASSSVVAEAFF.

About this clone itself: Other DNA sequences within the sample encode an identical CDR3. The DNA for the CDR3 is TGTGCCAGCAGCTTGGGGACAGGGGTCTACGAGCAGTACTTC. Encoded protein: CASSLGTGVYEQYF. The chain joins TRBV7-9 to TRBJ2-7; 10 positions agree with TRBD1. J was trimmed by 3 bases and V by 3 bases; bases with no gene match: 2. Looked up from germline, CDR1 is SEHNR and CDR2 is FQNEAQ (reference sequence). The CDR3 sequence is 14 residues long.

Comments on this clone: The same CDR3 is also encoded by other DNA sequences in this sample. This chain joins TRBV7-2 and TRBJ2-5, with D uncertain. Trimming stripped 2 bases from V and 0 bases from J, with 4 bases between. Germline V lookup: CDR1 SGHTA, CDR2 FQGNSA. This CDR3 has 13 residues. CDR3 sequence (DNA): TGTGCCAGCAGCTTATCCCACCAAGAGACCCAGTACTTC. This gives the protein CASSLSHQETQYF.